The sequence of this T cell receptor (beta chain) was determined in a study of blood T cells in healthy people across ages. Study-wide context: Capture by template switching was about one barcoded beta molecule per two T cells.

Study-wide findings and caveats: A roughly linear age-dependent decrease characterized TCR beta diversity per million T cells.

Then a second PCR, running about 7 to 11 cycles, was carried out with a sample-barcoded 5' primer and a J-beta primer mix. TCRdb analysed the 5' RACE reads with MiXCR anew, one entry per CDR3 protein. The table shows more than 1.4 million distinct CDR3 sequences, with 42% occurring only once. Every donor gave roughly 9.2 milliliters of peripheral blood. No fewer than 7 million PBMCs went into each sample. A note on this clonotype: Its target is unknown.

Sequences were obtained from blood. This receptor was identified in a woman younger than 35 in good health.

The CDR3 DNA is TGTGCCAGCAGCTTGGGAGACGGAAGGGAGAGAGGTTATGGCTACACCTTC. Translating it yields CASSLGDGRERGYGYTF. The chain is built from TRBV5-5 and TRBJ1-2; unclear D gene. This CDR3 is built from 17 residues. The V gene lost 0 bases and the J gene lost 5 bases, with 20 bases spanning the gap. Germline values: CDR1 SGHKS, CDR2 YYEKEE (reference sequence).